What follows are 5 T cell receptor beta chains derived from one specimen sequenced in a study of neurological immune-mediated disorders (dated by TCRdb to about 2019). The library was obtained by 5' RACE. Sequencing took place on an Illumina HiSeq 2500. Starting from the raw public reads, TCRdb applied fastp trimming at Q25, assembled clones with MiXCR and retained in-frame beta chains. Duplicate CDR3 protein sequences are folded into a single record with the most common DNA and genes. The sample table records fewer than 80,000 distinct CDR3 sequences; 4% to 6% of these occur just once. The ten largest clonotypes hold around 3.5% of the sample. Sequences were obtained from PBMCs. These receptor sequences come from a woman aged 50 to 60 with multiple sclerosis.

The chain has TRBV7-9 and TRBJ2-5; D is perhaps TRBD2 (5 bases). The CDR3 spans 14 residues. V lost 5 bases and J 4 bases, leaving 14 bases between the germline ends. From germline, CDR1 is SEHNR and CDR2 FQNEAQ (reference sequence). DNA for the CDR3: TGTGCCAGCAGCCGGATGTATGGGAGAGAGACCCAGTACTTC. It yields the protein CASSRMYGRETQYF.

This chain joins TRBV20-1 and TRBJ2-3; D perhaps matches TRBD1 (5 bases). Trimming left V 3 bases short and J 2 bases short, with 12 bases between. Germline V lookup: CDR1 DFQATT, CDR2 SNEGSKA (reference sequence). The CDR3 has 14 amino acids. The CDR3 protein is CSASGGANTDTQYF. In DNA, the CDR3 is TGCAGTGCTAGCGGTGGGGCGAACACAGATACGCAGTATTTT.

Comment on this clonotype: Germline is not matched at one junction end, which may reflect a read error. The chain uses TRBV5-1 and TRBJ1-5; D call uncertain. This CDR3 is built from 13 residues. Germline CDR1 and CDR2: SGHRS and YFSETQ. The CDR3 loop is CASSLTSYQPQNF. The CDR3 DNA is TGCGCCAGCAGCTTGACGAGCTATCAGCCCCAGAATTTT. The variable domain in full, with the rest retrieved from reference TRBV5-1 and TRBJ1-5, is KAGVTQTPRYLIKTRGQQVTLSCSPISGHRSVSWYQQTPGQGLQFLFEYFSETQRNKGNFPGRFSGRQFSNSRSEMNVSTLELGDSALYLCASSLTSYQPQNFGDGTRLSIL.

V is TRBV7-6 and J is TRBJ2-2; D not resolved. This CDR3 spans 14 amino acids. Germline-derived CDR1 and CDR2 are SGHVS and FNYEAQ. V gave up 5 bases and J gave up 4 bases, with 11 bases separating them. The CDR3 nucleotides read TGTGCCAGCAGCACCCAGCAGACCACCGGGGAGCTGTTTTTT. Translating it yields CASSTQQTTGELFF.

A remark on this clonotype: One end of the junction fails to match germline, which may point to a read error. The chain is built from TRBV7-7 and TRBJ2-7; D is possibly TRBD1 or TRBD2 (5 bases each). This CDR3 region has 14 residues. Germline values: CDR1 SSHAT, CDR2 FNYEAQ (reference sequence). In DNA form, the CDR3 reads TGTGCTAGCAGTATCTCGCTAGGGGAGTACGAGCAGTACTTC. This sequence encodes CASSISLGEYEQYF. Using reference TRBV7-7 and TRBJ2-7 for the parts outside the CDR3, the full variable domain is GAGVSQSPRYKVTKRGQDVTLRCDPISSHATLYWYQQALGQGPEFLTYFNYEAQPDKSGLPSDRFSAERPEGSISTLTIQRTEQRDSAMYRCASSISLGEYEQYFGPGTRLTVT.